There are many counts of the clone carrying this T cell receptor beta chain. MiXCR, run by TCRdb on the 5' RACE reads, gives a single entry per CDR3 protein. The sample has over 200,000 distinct CDR3 sequences, about 11% seen once. This specimen belongs to a study of identical twins. The CDR3 sequence is 15 residues long. Germline V lookup: CDR1 SGHAT, CDR2 FQNNGV. Trimming removed 1 base at V and 1 base at J, with 10 bases between. V usage is TRBV11-2 and J usage is TRBJ2-5; D may be TRBD1 (6 bases). The clonotype was recovered from a middle-aged man in good health. Material: memory T cells sorted from blood. The CDR3 DNA reads as TGTGCCAGCAGCTTAGGAGCAGGGGCCCAAGAGACCCAGTACTTC. It codes for CASSLGAGAQETQYF.